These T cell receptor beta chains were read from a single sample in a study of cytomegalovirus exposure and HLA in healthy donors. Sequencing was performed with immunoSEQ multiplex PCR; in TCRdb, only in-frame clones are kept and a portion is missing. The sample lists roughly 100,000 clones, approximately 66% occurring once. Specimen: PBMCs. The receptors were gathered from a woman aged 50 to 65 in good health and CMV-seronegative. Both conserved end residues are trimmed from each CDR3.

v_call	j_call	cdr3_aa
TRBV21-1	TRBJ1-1	ASSKPTKEMNTEAF
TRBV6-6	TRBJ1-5	ASSYIGPGGQPQH
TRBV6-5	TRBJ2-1	ASSYGLAGYNEQF
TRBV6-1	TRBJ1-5	ASSELLRGPQH
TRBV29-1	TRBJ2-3	SVGRSDTQY
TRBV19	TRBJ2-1	ASTHWSSYNEQF
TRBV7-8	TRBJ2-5	ASSLRATRTGGRETQY
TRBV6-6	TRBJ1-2	ASSSTENYGYT
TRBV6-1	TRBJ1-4	ASSEGQANEKLF
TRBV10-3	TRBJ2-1	AISSDTSGGPQF
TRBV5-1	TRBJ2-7	ASSLTGTGAYEQY
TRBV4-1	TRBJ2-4	ASSQVGAGSDIQY
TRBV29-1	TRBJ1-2	SVRLTVDGYT
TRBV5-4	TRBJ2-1	ASSLVAGGSSYNEQF
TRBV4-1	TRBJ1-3	ASSQDISDTGNTIY
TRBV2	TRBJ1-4	ASSESGGSYEKLF
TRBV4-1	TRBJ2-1	ASNPSAGSYNEQF
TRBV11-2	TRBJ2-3	ASSLGQAGLVY
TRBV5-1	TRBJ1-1	ASSSTGLGAF
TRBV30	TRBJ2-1	ALTRSHNEQF
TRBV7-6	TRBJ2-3	ASSLGPADTQY
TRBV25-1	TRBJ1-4	ASSEGQGVFATNEKLF
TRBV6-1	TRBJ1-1	ASSEWGQVGRNTEAF
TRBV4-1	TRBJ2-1	ASSQPTRSSYNEQF
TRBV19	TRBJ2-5	ASSIVSSGYKETQY
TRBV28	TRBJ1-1	ASSTTNLEAF
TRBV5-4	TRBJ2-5	ASSRSGPNVETQY
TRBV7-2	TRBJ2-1	ASSARQGRQV
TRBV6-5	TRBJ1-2	ASSYGSGHYGYT
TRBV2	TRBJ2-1	ASSRLDHIQF
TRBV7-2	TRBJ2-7	ASSVLAGVRHEQY
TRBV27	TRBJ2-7	ASSSLGGGSGSPYEQY
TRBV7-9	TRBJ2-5	ASSLRLGETQY
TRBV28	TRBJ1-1	ASSLDGNTGAF
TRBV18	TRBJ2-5	ASSPSSGGLQETQY
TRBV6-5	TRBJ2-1	ASSYGGTKQF
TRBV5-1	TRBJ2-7	ASSTDREVYEQY
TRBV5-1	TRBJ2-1	ASSLVGGVNEQF
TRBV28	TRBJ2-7	ASSYLALNEQY
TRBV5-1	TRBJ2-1	ASSLAVYNEQF
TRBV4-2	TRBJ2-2	ASSRTSGGITGELF
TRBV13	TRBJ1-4	ASSLGRGGQSRWRKKLF
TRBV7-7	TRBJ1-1	ASSLSENTEAF
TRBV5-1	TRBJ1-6	ASSLAGEGSPLH
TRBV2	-	ASSGLAQYEQY
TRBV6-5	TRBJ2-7	ASSYSATGLAEQY
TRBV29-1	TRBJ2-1	SVAGGRREQF
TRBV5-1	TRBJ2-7	ASSLDGGNYEQY
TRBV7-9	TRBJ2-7	ASSLARQEQY
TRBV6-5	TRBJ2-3	AIRQMGTDTQY
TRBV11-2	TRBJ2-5	ASSLVIRTSGDQETQY